The rows below give T cell receptor beta chains drawn from one sample of a study of pediatric ulcerative colitis. Using immunoSEQ multiplex PCR, the repertoire was profiled, and TCRdb retains in-frame clones only, with some absent. Of about 36,000 clones detected, roughly 72% appear once; the ten largest clones hold about 0.7%. Sequencing used gut tissue. The receptor source for this set is a boy younger than 18 with moderate ulcerative colitis. Each CDR3 is given with its conserved first and last residue.

>TRBV6-1|TRBJ2-1
CASRTSSYNEQFF
>TRBV10-3|TRBJ2-5
CAISAGTGDQETQYF
>TRBV5-1|TRBJ2-1
CASSFIGGTNEQFF
>TRBV28|TRBJ1-1
CASSWARGDLTEAFF
>TRBV15|TRBJ2-5
CATSRDVVETQYF
>TRBV28|TRBJ2-7
CASSRPGSPYEQYF
>TRBV5-1|TRBJ2-3
CASSLGGRAGDTQYF
>TRBV28|TRBJ1-5
CASSPPPNQPQHF
>TRBV18|TRBJ2-1
CASSPPNSGRRVNEQFF
>TRBV11-2|TRBJ2-7
CASSHRTRKEREQYF
>TRBV6-1|TRBJ2-1
CASSPPGTEYNEQFF
>TRBV18|TRBJ2-4
CASSPPSDLAKNIQYF
>TRBV27|TRBJ2-3
CASSLVVGADTQYF
>TRBV5-1|TRBJ2-1
CASSRGTSGTPGYNEQFF
>TRBV2|TRBJ2-3
CASSPITDTQYF
>TRBV2|TRBJ1-6
CASSEESSYNSPLHF
>TRBV7-9|TRBJ1-2
CASSRGSNYGYTF
>TRBV29-1|TRBJ2-7
CSVLVAAYEQYF
>TRBV7-3|TRBJ1-2
CASSLDGNYGYTF
>TRBV19|TRBJ2-2
CASSIGGANTGELFF
>TRBV18|TRBJ2-5
CASSPGTEEETQYF
>TRBV5-1|TRBJ2-5
CASRLAGGPAETQYF
>TRBV30|TRBJ1-2
CAWSLPPLVYGYTF
>TRBV7-6|TRBJ2-2
CASSLALSSPEPTGELFF
>TRBV10-3|TRBJ1-3
CASWDRGSGNTIYF
>TRBV6-4|TRBJ2-1
CASSDSGRGEQFF